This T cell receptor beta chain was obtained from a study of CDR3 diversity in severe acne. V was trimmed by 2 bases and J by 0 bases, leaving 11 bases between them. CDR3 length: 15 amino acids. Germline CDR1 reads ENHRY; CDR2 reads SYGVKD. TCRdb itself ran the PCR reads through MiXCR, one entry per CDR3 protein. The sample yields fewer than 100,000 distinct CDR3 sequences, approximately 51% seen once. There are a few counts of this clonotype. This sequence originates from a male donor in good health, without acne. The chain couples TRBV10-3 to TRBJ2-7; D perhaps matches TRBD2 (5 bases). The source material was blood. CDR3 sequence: CAISEEGRGSYEQYF. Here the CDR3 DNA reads TGTGCCATCAGTGAGGAGGGCAGAGGCTCCTACGAGCAGTACTTC.